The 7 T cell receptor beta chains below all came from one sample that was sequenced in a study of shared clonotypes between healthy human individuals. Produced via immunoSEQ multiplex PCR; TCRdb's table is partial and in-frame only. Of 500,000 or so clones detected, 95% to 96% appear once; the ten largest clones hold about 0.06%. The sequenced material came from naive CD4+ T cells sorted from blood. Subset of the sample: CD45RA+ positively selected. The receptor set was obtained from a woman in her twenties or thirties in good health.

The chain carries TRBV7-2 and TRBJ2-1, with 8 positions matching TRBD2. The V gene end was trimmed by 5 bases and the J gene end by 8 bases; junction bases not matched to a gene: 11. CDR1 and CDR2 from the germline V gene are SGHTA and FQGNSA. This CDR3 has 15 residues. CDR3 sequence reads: CASSRRGTSRYEQFF. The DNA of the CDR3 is TGTGCCAGCAGCCGACGCGGGACTAGTCGATATGAGCAGTTCTTC.

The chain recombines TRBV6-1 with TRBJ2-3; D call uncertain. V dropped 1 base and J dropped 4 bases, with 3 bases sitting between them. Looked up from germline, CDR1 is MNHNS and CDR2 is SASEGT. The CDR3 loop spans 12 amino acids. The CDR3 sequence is CASSEGPDTQYF. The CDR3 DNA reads TGTGCCAGCAGTGAAGGTCCAGATACGCAGTATTTT.

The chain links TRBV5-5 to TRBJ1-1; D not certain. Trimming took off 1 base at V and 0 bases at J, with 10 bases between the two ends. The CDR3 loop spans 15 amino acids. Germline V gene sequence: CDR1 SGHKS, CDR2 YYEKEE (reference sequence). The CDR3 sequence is CASSLLPGMNTEAFF. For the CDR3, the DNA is TGTGCCAGCAGCTTGCTCCCGGGGATGAACACTGAAGCTTTCTTT.

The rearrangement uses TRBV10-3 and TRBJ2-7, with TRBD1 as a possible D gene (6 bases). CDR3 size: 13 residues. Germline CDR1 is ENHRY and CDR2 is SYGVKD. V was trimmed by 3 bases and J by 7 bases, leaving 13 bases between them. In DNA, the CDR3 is TGTGCCATCAGTGATACCGGACAGATAGAGCAGTACTTC. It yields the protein CAISDTGQIEQYF.

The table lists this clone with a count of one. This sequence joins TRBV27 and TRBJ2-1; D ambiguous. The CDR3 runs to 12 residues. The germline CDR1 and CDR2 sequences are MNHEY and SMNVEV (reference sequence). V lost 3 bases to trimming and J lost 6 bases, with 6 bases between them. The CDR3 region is CASSLIGNEQFF. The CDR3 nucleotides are TGTGCCAGCAGTTTGATCGGCAATGAGCAGTTCTTC.

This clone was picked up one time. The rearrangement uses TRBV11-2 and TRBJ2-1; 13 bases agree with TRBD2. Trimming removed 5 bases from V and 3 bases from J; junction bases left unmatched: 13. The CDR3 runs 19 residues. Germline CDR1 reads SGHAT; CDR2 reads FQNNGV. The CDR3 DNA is TGTGCCAGCAGCAAACCTTCCGGGACTAGCGGGAAGGGCTACAATGAGCAGTTCTTC. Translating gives CASSKPSGTSGKGYNEQFF.

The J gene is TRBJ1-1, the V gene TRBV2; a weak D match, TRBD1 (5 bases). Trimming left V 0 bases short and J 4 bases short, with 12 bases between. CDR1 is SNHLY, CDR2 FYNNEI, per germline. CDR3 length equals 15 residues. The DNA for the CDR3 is TGTGCCAGCAGTGAAGCTCAGGCAGGGTTCACTGAAGCTTTCTTT. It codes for CASSEAQAGFTEAFF.